The 28 T cell receptor beta chains below come from one sample, sequenced in a study of neurological immune-mediated disorders. TCRdb called the 5' RACE reads again in MiXCR, with one record for every CDR3 protein. The sample contains about 46,000 distinct CDR3 sequences, approximately 2.8% of which appear only once. What was sequenced was PBMCs. The receptors were sampled from a woman between 50 and 59 years old with multiple sclerosis.

With regard to this clonotype: This may stem from a read error, because a much larger clone lies one nucleotide away. The genes are TRBV20-1 and TRBJ2-3, with a possible D match to TRBD2 (6 bases). Germline V gene lookup returns CDR1 DFQATT and CDR2 SNEGSKA (reference sequence). Trimming pared 7 bases from V and 0 bases from J, leaving 8 bases between. The CDR3 is made up of 12 amino acids. The DNA of the CDR3 is TGCAGTGAGGGGAGGAGCACAGATACGCAGTATTTT. This gives the protein CSEGRSTDTQYF.

Many counts were recorded for this clonotype. V gene TRBV5-1 combines with J gene TRBJ1-4, with 8 bases identical to TRBD1. Germline trimming cut 0 bases from V and 7 bases from J; bases unmatched to any gene: 2. This CDR3 has 14 residues. The germline V gene encodes CDR1 SGHRS and CDR2 YFSETQ. The CDR3 spells CASSLATGAEKLFF. The CDR3 coding sequence is TGCGCCAGCAGCTTGGCGACAGGGGCTGAAAAACTGTTTTTT.

This clonotype was observed at least ten times. The rearrangement joins TRBV20-1 to TRBJ2-1; no firm D call. This CDR3 has 12 amino acids. Trimming removed 3 bases at V and 7 bases at J, with 10 bases between. Germline V gene sequence: CDR1 DFQATT, CDR2 SNEGSKA (reference sequence). CDR3 loop: CSASVYANEQFF. CDR3 sequence (DNA): TGCAGTGCTAGCGTATATGCGAATGAGCAGTTCTTC.

In this sample, this clonotype turned up many times. The genes are TRBV20-1 and TRBJ1-6; 10 bases line up with TRBD1. V shed 3 bases, J shed 10 bases, and the junction held 9 bases outside the gene matches. This CDR3 comprises 15 residues. Germline-derived CDR1 and CDR2 are DFQATT and SNEGSKA (reference sequence). CDR3 in amino acids: CSASRQGAFQSPLHF. CDR3 DNA: TGCAGTGCTAGTCGACAGGGGGCATTTCAGTCACCCCTCCACTTT.

This clonotype was recorded many times. The rearrangement links TRBV7-2 to TRBJ2-7; maybe TRBD1 (6 bases). Germline V lookup: CDR1 SGHTA, CDR2 FQGNSA. The CDR3 length is 17 residues. Deletions cut 0 bases from V and 3 bases from J, with 18 bases between. CDR3 in amino acids: CASSLAKSAGVGYEQYF. CDR3 coding DNA: TGTGCCAGCAGCTTAGCGAAGTCGGCAGGGGTGGGCTACGAGCAGTACTTC.

This clonotype has a count of ten or more. The chain employs TRBV20-1 and TRBJ2-2; tentatively, D is TRBD2 (6 bases). The CDR3 extends over 14 amino acids. In germline, CDR1 is DFQATT, CDR2 SNEGSKA (reference sequence). Trimming stripped 1 base from V and 1 base from J, with 7 bases between. The CDR3 sequence: CSARAGLNTGELFF. In DNA form, the CDR3 reads TGCAGTGCTAGAGCGGGACTGAACACCGGGGAGCTGTTTTTT.

This clonotype was counted ten times or more. J is TRBJ1-5 and V is TRBV6-2 or TRBV6-3; possibly TRBD1 for D (6 bases). Germline CDR1 MNHEY, CDR2 SVGEGT. The germline V and J ends were trimmed by 2 bases and 2 bases, with 19 bases remaining between them. This CDR3 has 18 amino acids. The CDR3 loop is CASSYRDNLASGNQPQHF. CDR3 in DNA: TGTGCCAGCAGTTACAGGGACAACCTTGCTTCGGGCAATCAGCCCCAGCATTTT.

This clonotype was counted at least ten times. The chain joins TRBV29-1 to TRBJ2-1, with 10 nucleotides matching TRBD2. Germline CDR1 is SQVTM and CDR2 is ANQGSEA. The junction had 8 bases not matched to a gene; V was cut back by 6 bases and J by 0 bases. The CDR3 runs 16 residues. The CDR3 nucleotides read TGCAGCGTCCCCGGACTAGCGGAAAGCTCCTACAATGAGCAGTTCTTC. As protein: CSVPGLAESSYNEQFF.

This clonotype has a count of ten or more. The gene calls are TRBV6-1 and TRBJ1-5; unclear D gene. V shed 1 base and J shed 11 bases, with 15 bases lying between them. The CDR3 length is 14 residues. Germline V lookup: CDR1 MNHNS, CDR2 SASEGT. Here the CDR3 DNA reads TGTGCCAGCAGTGAAGTCTTGGGGTTAACGGCCCAGCATTTT. It specifies CASSEVLGLTAQHF.

This clonotype was seen ten or more times. The chain is built from TRBV20-1 and TRBJ2-2; D perhaps matches TRBD2 (5 bases). CDR1 DFQATT and CDR2 SNEGSKA come from the germline V gene (reference sequence). V shed 0 bases and J shed 0 bases, with 14 bases lying between them. This CDR3 comprises 17 residues. CDR3 coding DNA: TGCAGTGCTAGAGATCGTTCTAGCAAACCGAACACCGGGGAGCTGTTTTTT. This gives the protein CSARDRSSKPNTGELFF.

This clonotype was detected ten times or more. V and J are TRBV10-3 and TRBJ2-1; 9 nucleotides match TRBD1. The V gene's germline CDR1 is ENHRY and CDR2 SYGVKD. The ends lost 6 bases at V and 7 bases at J; junction bases unmatched: 10. The CDR3 has 15 amino acids. The DNA of the CDR3 is TGTGCCATCAGGGCAGACAGGGGGTTACCTAATGAGCAGTTCTTC. Translation gives CAIRADRGLPNEQFF.

This clonotype was seen repeatedly, ten times or more. The J gene is TRBJ2-7, the V gene TRBV9; 8 nucleotides line up with TRBD2. J gave up 4 bases and V 0 bases, and 3 bases lay outside the gene matches. The CDR3 spans 14 residues. The V gene's germline CDR1 is SGDLS and CDR2 YYNGEE. CDR3 protein: CASSVGAGAYEQYF. CDR3 nucleotide sequence: TGTGCCAGCAGCGTAGGAGCGGGAGCTTACGAGCAGTACTTC. The full variable domain, completed using reference TRBV9 and TRBJ2-7, is DSGVTQTPKHLITATGQRVTLRCSPRSGDLSVYWYQQSLDQGLQFLIQYYNGEERAKGNILERFSAQQFPDLHSELNLSSLELGDSALYFCASSVGAGAYEQYFGPGTRLTVT.

There are many counts of this clonotype. The CDR3 is CSAPNPGRNSYEQYF. The CDR3 nucleotides are TGCAGTGCTCCTAACCCGGGACGCAACTCCTACGAGCAGTACTTC. The rearrangement links TRBV20-1 to TRBJ2-7; tentatively, D is TRBD1 or TRBD2 (5 bases each). Per the germline V gene, CDR1 is DFQATT and CDR2 is SNEGSKA (reference sequence). The CDR3 contains 15 residues. Trimming removed 5 bases at V and 0 bases at J, with 17 bases between.

This clonotype occurred many times. The chain recombines TRBV4-2 with TRBJ2-7; the D call may be TRBD1 or TRBD2 (5 bases each). Trimming cost V 3 bases and J 2 bases, with 11 bases left between them. The CDR3 spans 14 residues. CDR1 and CDR2 from the germline V gene are LGHNA and YNFKEQ. This CDR3 is CASSQDLQAYEQYF. CDR3 coding DNA: TGTGCCAGCAGCCAGGACTTACAGGCCTACGAGCAGTACTTC.

This clonotype was counted ten times or more. The chain employs TRBV5-1 and TRBJ1-1; the D gene is possibly TRBD1 (5 bases). The germline V gene has CDR1 SGHRS and CDR2 YFSETQ. Trimming cost V 0 bases and J 7 bases, with 10 bases left between them. The CDR3 extends over 13 amino acids. The chain's CDR3 is CASSLAQGGEAFF. The CDR3 coding sequence is TGCGCCAGCAGCTTGGCCCAGGGTGGTGAAGCTTTCTTT. Variable domain in full (rest from reference TRBV5-1 and TRBJ1-1): KAGVTQTPRYLIKTRGQQVTLSCSPISGHRSVSWYQQTPGQGLQFLFEYFSETQRNKGNFPGRFSGRQFSNSRSEMNVSTLELGDSALYLCASSLAQGGEAFFGQGTRLTVV.

This clonotype was seen ten or more times. V usage is TRBV3-1 and J usage is TRBJ1-1, with 8 bases matching TRBD1. The CDR3 extends over 15 amino acids. The V segment lost 4 bases and the J segment 1 base; nucleotides outside the gene matches: 5. CDR1 is LGHDT, CDR2 YNNKEL, per germline (reference sequence). This CDR3 is CASSPGTGRNTEAFF. CDR3 bases: TGTGCCAGCAGCCCCGGGACAGGAAGGAACACTGAAGCTTTCTTT.

Ten or more counts support this clonotype. This CDR3 is CASRSESAGPYEQYF. The CDR3 DNA reads TGCGCCAGCAGGTCGGAGTCGGCGGGCCCCTACGAGCAGTACTTC. The chain is built from TRBV5-1 and TRBJ2-7; D is possibly TRBD2 (5 bases). V lost 5 bases and J 2 bases, leaving 17 bases between the germline ends. CDR3 length equals 15 residues. Germline V CDR1 and CDR2: SGHRS, YFSETQ. The whole variable domain, remainder taken from reference TRBV5-1 and TRBJ2-7, is KAGVTQTPRYLIKTRGQQVTLSCSPISGHRSVSWYQQTPGQGLQFLFEYFSETQRNKGNFPGRFSGRQFSNSRSEMNVSTLELGDSALYLCASRSESAGPYEQYFGPGTRLTVT.

This clonotype was counted many times. The chain couples TRBV5-5 to TRBJ1-1, with D possibly TRBD1 on 6 matching bases. CDR3 length: 14 residues. Germline CDR1 is SGHKS and CDR2 is YYEKEE (reference sequence). V lost 4 bases and J lost 0, with 10 bases in between. The CDR3 is CASSEYRVNTEAFF. The CDR3, as DNA: TGTGCCAGCAGCGAATACAGGGTGAACACTGAAGCTTTCTTT.

This clonotype was recorded at least ten times. The J gene is TRBJ1-4, the V gene TRBV2; D is unresolved. The germline CDR1 and CDR2 sequences are SNHLY and FYNNEI. The CDR3 consists of 14 residues. The V gene lost 5 bases and the J gene lost 8 bases, with 15 bases spanning the gap. The CDR3 loop reads CASSPTLSGEKLFF. In nucleotides, the CDR3 is TGTGCCAGCAGTCCGACCCTTTCAGGCGAAAAACTGTTTTTT.

This clonotype qualifies as medium-sized. The chain recombines TRBV5-1 with TRBJ2-5; the D gene is possibly TRBD2 (6 bases). The V gene lost 2 bases and the J gene lost 2 bases, with 10 bases spanning the gap. Germline V lookup: CDR1 SGHRS, CDR2 YFSETQ. This CDR3 spans 14 amino acids. CDR3 nucleotides: TGCGCCAGCAGCTTAACGGCGGGGCAAGAGACCCAGTACTTC. It is translated as CASSLTAGQETQYF.

This clonotype was recorded many times. The chain has TRBV29-1 and TRBJ2-1; D ambiguous. The CDR3 is made up of 16 amino acids. The germline gives CDR1 SQVTM, CDR2 ANQGSEA. V lost 1 base, J lost 0 bases, and 13 bases lay in between. CDR3 nucleotides: TGCAGCGTTGAAGGGGCCAGGCCACTCTCCTACAATGAGCAGTTCTTC. It is translated as CSVEGARPLSYNEQFF.

On this clonotype itself: This could be a read error, since a much larger clone is one nucleotide away. The V gene is TRBV20-1, the J gene TRBJ2-3; either TRBD1 or TRBD2 may supply D (5 bases each). The CDR3 consists of 15 residues. Germline V gene sequence: CDR1 DFQATT, CDR2 SNEGSKA (reference sequence). V was shortened by 7 bases and J by 4 bases, with 21 bases between the two germline ends. As DNA, the CDR3 is TGCAGTGATAGGGACCCGGGCTTGGGCCCAGATACGCAGTATTTT. This encodes CSDRDPGLGPDTQYF.

A word on this clonotype: This may be a read error: a much more frequent sequence differs by one nucleotide. The rearrangement uses TRBV3-1 and TRBJ1-4; tentative D call: TRBD1 (5 bases). The CDR3 covers 15 residues. Germline CDR1 LGHDT, CDR2 YNNKEL (reference sequence). V was cut by 0 bases and J by 8 bases, with 13 bases left in between. As DNA, the CDR3 is TGTGCCAGCAGCCAAGAGGGTAAAGCAGGGGAAAAACTGTTTTTT. It specifies CASSQEGKAGEKLFF. Looking up the rest from reference TRBV3-1 and TRBJ1-4 gives the full variable domain: DTAVSQTPKYLVTQMGNDKSIKCEQNLGHDTMYWYKQDSKKFLKIMFSYNNKELIINETVPNRFSPKSPDKAHLNLHINSLELGDSAVYFCASSQEGKAGEKLFFGSGTQLSVL.

This clonotype was seen at least ten times. The chain's CDR3 is CAINDRGETNTGELFF. The DNA for the CDR3 is TGTGCCATCAACGACCGGGGGGAAACGAACACCGGGGAGCTGTTTTTT. This chain joins TRBV10-3 and TRBJ2-2; 7 bases are a match to TRBD2. Per germline, CDR1 ENHRY and CDR2 SYGVKD. V lost 7 bases to trimming and J lost 0 bases; unmatched junction nucleotides: 8. The CDR3 contains 16 residues.

This clonotype has at least ten counts. This chain joins TRBV20-1 and TRBJ1-1; maybe TRBD1 (5 bases). This CDR3 is 14 amino acids long. The germline gives CDR1 DFQATT, CDR2 SNEGSKA (reference sequence). V was shortened by 3 bases and J by 0 bases, with 11 bases between the two germline ends. CDR3 sequence: CSARQQDLNTEAFF. CDR3 DNA sequence: TGCAGTGCTAGGCAACAGGATTTGAACACTGAAGCTTTCTTT.

Many counts were recorded for this clonotype. The V and J genes are TRBV7-2 and TRBJ1-4; 7 nucleotides agree with TRBD1. The CDR3 is made up of 14 amino acids. Germline CDR1 SGHTA, CDR2 FQGNSA. Germline trimming cut 4 bases from V and 4 bases from J; bases unmatched to any gene: 3. The chain's CDR3 is CASSSTGSNEKLFF. CDR3 coding DNA: TGTGCCAGCAGCTCGACAGGGAGTAATGAAAAACTGTTTTTT.

There are many counts of this clonotype. The genes are TRBV7-3 and TRBJ2-7, with D tentatively TRBD2 (5 bases). The germline V and J ends were trimmed by 5 bases and 0 bases, with 14 bases remaining between them. CDR3 length equals 15 residues. The germline V gene encodes CDR1 SGHTA and CDR2 FQGTGA. The CDR3 loop reads CASSLRERFSYEQYF. CDR3 coding DNA: TGTGCCAGCAGCCTTCGAGAGCGGTTCTCCTACGAGCAGTACTTC.

The sample holds many counts of this clonotype. V and J are TRBV5-1 and TRBJ2-3; tentatively, D is TRBD2 (6 bases). Germline CDR1 reads SGHRS; CDR2 reads YFSETQ. CDR3 length: 16 residues. V lost 1 base to trimming and J lost 2 bases, with 14 bases between them. CDR3 in amino acids: CASSLNSGTVTDTQYF. Written as DNA, the CDR3 is TGCGCCAGCAGCTTGAACTCCGGGACTGTCACAGATACGCAGTATTTT.